This section outlines one T cell receptor beta chain sequence together with its context. This sample was taken from a study of shared clonotypes between healthy human individuals. Per the study methods: Because ImmunoSEQ provided only junction sequences with no quality scores, the filtering differed. Assay: immunoSEQ multiplex PCR; the TCRdb copy retains only in-frame clones and omits some. V and J calls and clone size follow that table, whereas D and trimming were derived from the DNA. The sample includes about 2.4 million clones, 93% of them seen just once. This CDR3 is 14 amino acids long. Trimming shortened V by 5 bases and J by 0 bases, and 10 bases separated the two germline ends. Looked up from germline, CDR1 is SGHNT and CDR2 is YENEEA.

Sample: naive CD4+ T cells from PBMCs. Subset described: CD45RA+ positively selected. The sequence was obtained from a young man in good health. Some clones in this sample may be carry-over from other donors' samples. V usage is TRBV11-3 and J usage is TRBJ1-1; D is perhaps TRBD1 (5 bases). DNA for the CDR3: TGTGCCAGCAGCCAGGGACGGTTGAACACTGAAGCTTTCTTT. This sequence encodes CASSQGRLNTEAFF.